This is a list of T cell receptor beta chains from one sample in a study of radiotherapy plus CTLA-4 blockade in lung cancer. The repertoire was sequenced with immunoSEQ multiplex PCR; TCRdb's copy has only in-frame clones and lacks some. The sample lists 120,000 or so clones, around 90% occurring once. Sequenced material: peripheral blood, taken from a patient treated with radiotherapy plus ipilimumab. The receptors were sampled from a human donor with non-small cell lung cancer that progressed on radiotherapy plus ipilimumab. Both conserved end residues are part of each CDR3. Each record gives: J gene, clone size, D gene, V gene, CDR3 protein, CDR3 DNA. D genes are given only for firm matches. Part of the rows lack a size; the others show once, few, many or a class for expanded clones.

TRBJ2-7 | - | - | TRBV30 | CAWSMQGLSSYEQYF | TGTGCCTGGAGTATGCAGGGGCTAAGCTCCTACGAGCAGTACTTC
TRBJ1-6 | - | - | TRBV6-5 | CASSYSVRRNSPLHF | TGTGCCAGCAGTTACTCGGTTCGGAGAAATTCACCCCTCCACTTT
TRBJ2-7 | once | - | TRBV4-1 | CASSQDRGQIYEQYF | TGCGCCAGCAGCCAAGACCGGGGCCAGATCTACGAGCAGTACTTC
TRBJ2-7 | - | - | TRBV4-1 | CASSQGLRFGDEQYF | TGCGCCAGCAGCCAAGGTCTACGGTTCGGGGACGAGCAGTACTTC
TRBJ2-7 | - | TRBD1 | TRBV6-1 | CASSEAGQGAGEQYF | TGTGCCAGCAGTGAAGCCGGACAGGGGGCAGGGGAGCAGTACTTC
TRBJ2-5 | - | - | TRBV18 | CASSGTIEETQYF | TGTGCCAGCTCGGGGACAATAGAAGAGACCCAGTACTTC
TRBJ2-7 | - | - | TRBV5-1 | CASSLRTDNGRSYEQYF | TGCGCCAGCAGCTTGAGGACGGATAACGGGAGATCCTACGAGCAGTACTTC
TRBJ2-3 | - | - | TRBV7-9 | CASSLDIGGKMQYF | TGTGCCAGCAGCTTAGATATTGGGGGAAAAATGCAGTATTTT
TRBJ1-3 | - | - | TRBV25-1 | CASSEAGFLSGNTIYF | TGTGCCAGCAGTGAAGCGGGGTTCCTCTCTGGAAACACCATATATTTT
TRBJ2-7 | - | TRBD2 | TRBV18 | CASSPPRGGAEEQYF | TGTGCCAGCTCACCACCCCGGGGGGGGGCTGAGGAGCAGTACTTC
TRBJ2-1 | - | TRBD2 | TRBV5-8 | CASRRRGRPTYNEQFF | TGTGCCAGCAGAAGGCGCGGGAGGCCGACCTACAATGAGCAGTTCTTC
TRBJ2-1 | - | - | TRBV5-1 | CASSSSGLQGNEQFF | TGCGCCAGCAGCTCCAGCGGGTTACAAGGCAATGAGCAGTTCTTC
TRBJ2-3 | - | TRBD2 | TRBV6-4 | CASSGSGGSTDTQYF | TGTGCCAGCAGTGGGTCGGGGGGGAGCACAGATACGCAGTATTTT
TRBJ2-7 | - | - | TRBV30 | CAWEDRQQKYF | TGTGCCTGGGAAGATAGACAGCAGAAGTACTTC
TRBJ2-3 | - | - | TRBV29-1 | CSVGTTSTDTQYF | TGCAGCGTGGGGACGACTAGCACAGATACGCAGTATTTT
TRBJ1-1 | - | - | TRBV18 | CASSWAGVNTEAFF | TGTGCCAGCTCATGGGCTGGAGTGAACACTGAAGCTTTCTTT
TRBJ2-7 | - | - | TRBV19 | CASRGGDSRSYEQYF | TGTGCCAGTAGGGGAGGGGACAGCCGCTCCTACGAGCAGTACTTC
TRBJ1-2 | - | TRBD1 | TRBV6-1 | CASSGGQGFEGYTF | TGTGCCAGCAGTGGGGGACAGGGGTTCGAGGGCTACACCTTC
TRBJ2-7 | - | TRBD2 | TRBV4-1 | CASSQILAGFSYEQYF | TGCGCCAGCAGCCAGATCCTAGCGGGATTCTCCTACGAGCAGTACTTC
TRBJ1-6 | - | TRBD1 | TRBV6-1 | CASSEVLQGNNSPLHF | TGTGCCAGCAGTGAAGTTTTACAGGGGAATAATTCACCCCTCCACTTT
TRBJ2-5 | - | - | TRBV6-1 | CASSSTGLETQYF | TGTGCCAGCAGTAGTACAGGGTTAGAGACCCAGTACTTC
TRBJ1-5 | - | - | TRBV6-1 | CASSAQGRSNQPQHF | TGTGCCAGCAGTGCCCAGGGGCGAAGCAATCAGCCCCAGCATTTT
TRBJ1-1 | - | TRBD1 | TRBV5-1 | CASSLWDRNTEAFF | TGCGCCAGCAGCTTGTGGGACAGGAACACTGAAGCTTTCTTT
TRBJ2-2 | - | TRBD2 | TRBV5-1 | CASSSGTSGNTGELFF | TGCGCCAGCAGCTCCGGGACTAGCGGTAACACCGGGGAGCTGTTTTTT
TRBJ2-3 | - | - | TRBV7-9 | CASSAIGGTQYF | TGTGCCAGCAGCGCTATAGGAGGTACGCAGTATTTT
TRBJ1-2 | once | - | TRBV7-9 | CASSLGGESSYGYTF | TGTGCCAGCAGCTTAGGTGGGGAATCCAGCTATGGCTACACCTTC
TRBJ2-3 | - | - | TRBV6-6 | CASRDHTLTDTQYF | TGTGCCAGCAGAGACCACACCCTCACAGATACGCAGTATTTT
TRBJ2-7 | - | TRBD1 | TRBV18 | CASSRQGNGYEQYF | TGTGCCAGCTCCCGACAGGGGAATGGCTACGAGCAGTACTTC
TRBJ1-1 | - | - | TRBV18 | CASSSGTWGTEAFF | TGTGCCAGCTCATCCGGGACATGGGGCACTGAAGCTTTCTTT
TRBJ2-7 | - | - | TRBV6-1 | CASRTTEYEQYF | TGTGCCAGCAGAACCACAGAATACGAGCAGTACTTC
TRBJ2-7 | - | TRBD2 | TRBV7-8 | CASSLAPSGSLGGQYF | TGTGCCAGCAGCTTAGCGCCTAGCGGGAGTCTCGGGGGGCAGTACTTC
TRBJ2-1 | - | TRBD1 | TRBV11-2 | CASSHHGWGQGSYEQFF | TGTGCCAGCAGCCACCACGGGTGGGGACAGGGCTCCTATGAGCAGTTCTTC
TRBJ1-2 | - | - | TRBV11-3 | CASSPLGTNYGYTF | TGTGCCAGCAGCCCCCTCGGGACTAACTATGGCTACACCTTC
TRBJ2-1 | - | TRBD2 | TRBV9 | CASSASTSGYSSYNEQFF | TGTGCCAGCAGCGCCTCGACTAGCGGTTATAGCTCCTACAATGAGCAGTTCTTC
TRBJ2-7 | - | TRBD1 | TRBV19 | CASSIRQGSGEQYF | TGTGCCAGTAGTATTCGACAGGGTTCCGGGGAGCAGTACTTC
TRBJ2-7 | - | TRBD1 | TRBV6-5 | CATPDLGTAYEQYF | TGTGCCACCCCGGACCTCGGGACAGCCTACGAGCAGTACTTC
TRBJ2-5 | - | - | TRBV11-2 | CASSSPRQRGETQYF | TGTGCCAGCAGCTCCCCTAGACAGAGAGGGGAGACCCAGTACTTC
TRBJ1-5 | - | - | TRBV5-1 | CASSQGSGQPQHF | TGCGCCAGCAGCCAGGGGAGCGGACAGCCCCAGCATTTT
TRBJ1-2 | - | TRBD1 | TRBV6-5 | CASSATGVGGYTF | TGTGCCAGCAGTGCTACAGGGGTCGGTGGCTACACCTTC
TRBJ2-3 | - | - | TRBV5-1 | CASSPDSYGTDTQYF | TGCGCCAGCAGCCCGGACAGTTACGGCACAGATACGCAGTATTTT
TRBJ2-7 | - | TRBD1 | TRBV5-1 | CASSLVGTGAYEQYF | TGCGCCAGCAGCTTGGTAGGGACAGGAGCCTACGAGCAGTACTTC
TRBJ2-7 | - | TRBD2 | TRBV13 | CASSLVFGGLAGETYSFYEQYF | TGTGCCAGCAGCTTAGTATTTGGGGGACTAGCGGGCGAGACCTATTCGTTCTACGAGCAGTACTTC
TRBJ2-7 | - | TRBD2 | TRBV18 | CASSPLAGGPLKYEQYF | TGTGCCAGCTCACCACTAGCGGGAGGGCCCTTAAAATACGAGCAGTACTTC
TRBJ2-5 | - | TRBD1 | TRBV5-1 | CASSQDRGRTETQYF | TGCGCCAGCAGCCAGGACAGGGGGCGCACTGAGACCCAGTACTTC
TRBJ1-2 | - | - | TRBV18 | CASSPGQGASGYTF | TGTGCCAGCTCACCGGGACAAGGCGCTTCTGGCTACACCTTC
TRBJ2-7 | - | TRBD2 | TRBV10-1 | CASSSSGSGGEQYF | TGCGCCAGCAGCTCAAGCGGGAGTGGGGGCGAGCAGTACTTC
TRBJ2-7 | once | - | TRBV6-1 | CASSEAEAGRLYEQYF | TGTGCCAGCAGTGAAGCCGAGGCCGGGAGACTCTACGAGCAGTACTTC
TRBJ2-7 | - | - | TRBV2 | CATRRGYEQYF | TGTGCCACCCGGCGGGGCTACGAGCAGTACTTC
TRBJ2-7 | - | TRBD2 | TRBV6-1 | CASSDPGTSGRLDF | TGTGCCAGCAGTGACCCCGGGACTAGCGGGAGGCTGGACTTC
TRBJ2-7 | - | - | TRBV7-9 | CASSLVDINHEQYF | TGTGCCAGCAGCTTAGTTGACATCAATCACGAGCAGTACTTC